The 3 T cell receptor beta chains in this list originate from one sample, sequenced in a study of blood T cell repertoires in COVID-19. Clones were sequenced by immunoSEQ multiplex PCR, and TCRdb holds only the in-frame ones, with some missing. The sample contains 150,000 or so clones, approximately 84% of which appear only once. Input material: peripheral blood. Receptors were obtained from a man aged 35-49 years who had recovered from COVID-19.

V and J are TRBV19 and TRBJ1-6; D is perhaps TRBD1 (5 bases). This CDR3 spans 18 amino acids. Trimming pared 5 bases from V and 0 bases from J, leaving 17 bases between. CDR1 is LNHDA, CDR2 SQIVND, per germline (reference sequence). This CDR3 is CASSVTPGSYSYNSPLHF. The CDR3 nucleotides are TGTGCCAGTAGTGTAACTCCAGGGTCATACTCCTATAATTCACCCCTCCACTTT.

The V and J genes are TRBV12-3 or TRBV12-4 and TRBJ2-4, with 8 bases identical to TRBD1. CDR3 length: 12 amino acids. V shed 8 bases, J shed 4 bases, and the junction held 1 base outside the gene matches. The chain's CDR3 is CASRDRKNIQYF. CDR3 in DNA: TGTGCCAGCCGGGACAGGAAAAACATTCAGTACTTC.

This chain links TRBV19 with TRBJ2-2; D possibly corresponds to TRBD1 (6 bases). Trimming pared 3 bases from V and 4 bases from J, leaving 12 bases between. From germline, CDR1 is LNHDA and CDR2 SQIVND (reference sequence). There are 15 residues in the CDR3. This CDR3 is CASSITGMSTGELFF. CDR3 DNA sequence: TGTGCCAGTAGTATCACAGGGATGAGCACCGGGGAGCTGTTTTTT.